The rows below give T cell receptor beta chains drawn from one sample of a study of blood T cell repertoires in COVID-19. Generated by immunoSEQ multiplex PCR, the TCRdb table keeps only in-frame clones and is missing some. This sample carries about 88,000 clones, approximately 91% of them seen once, and the ten largest clones take 1.8%. Sequencing was done on a sample of peripheral blood. The receptors originated from a human donor with active COVID-19. The donor label of this sample is uncertain. Each CDR3 is given with its conserved first and last residue. Not every row has a clone size; where given, it reads once, few, many or a size class.

abundance | v_gene | CDR3aa
NA | TRBV7-9 | CASSLGTGYEQYF
NA | TRBV13 | CASSLGVSYNSPLHF
NA | TRBV15 | CATSRLTESYEQYF
NA | TRBV4-3 | CASSQGTSGRYEQYF
NA | TRBV19 | CASSLRLRPGGNEQYF
medium-sized | TRBV19 | CASSTQLTGDYGYTF
NA | TRBV6-9 | CASREPSGKGNTGELFF
few | TRBV11-2 | CASSKGGAGDTQYF
NA | TRBV7-9 | CASSTGGPAYEQYF
NA | TRBV5-4 | CASSLGDRGWDSPLHF
NA | TRBV24-1 | CATSDDGRGHNNEQFF
NA | TRBV3-1/TRBV3-2 | CASSPIDGSGGTLAKNIQYF
NA | TRBV19 | CASSIGNRGYSNQPQHF
NA | TRBV19 | CASSIGVRTGSDEQYF
once | TRBV12-3/TRBV12-4 | CASSFGVIGYTF
few | TRBV2 | CASSVDRYEQYF
NA | TRBV5-4 | CASSLVGGSNYGYTF
NA | TRBV19 | CASSIFEDNYGYTF
NA | TRBV14 | CASSPSDRPYYGYTF
NA | TRBV20-1 | CSARRGGYTF
NA | TRBV7-2 | CASSLVGSGVAYEQYF
NA | TRBV10-2 | CASSSGGPRNTGELFF
NA | TRBV27 | CASSVLPGQADEKLFF
NA | TRBV7-3 | CASSQDRGNTIYF
NA | TRBV28 | CASSRYVGDRVTEAFF
NA | TRBV9 | CASSVAPGTGYGEQFF
NA | TRBV5-6 | CASSLAGAGMTEAFF
NA | TRBV3-1/TRBV3-2 | CASSLMRVGETQYF
NA | TRBV11-2 | CASSLQRAGGHEQFF
NA | TRBV27 | CASSLSNRGDTQYF
NA | TRBV5-1 | CASSSKPRGLWEQYF
NA | TRBV6-5 | CASSLQGAQALAF
NA | TRBV7-2 | CASSLVPSGGQGYEQYF
NA | TRBV3-1/TRBV3-2 | CASSQSTTNEKLFF
NA | TRBV7-2 | CASSIRPENQPQHF
NA | TRBV5-1 | CASSWAQETQYF
NA | TRBV2 | CARTHRGALDSYEQYF
NA | TRBV5-6 | CAPTGGRSYNSPLHF
NA | TRBV19 | CASSIVPLLPIVLYGYTF
few | TRBV12-3/TRBV12-4 | CASSYLNTGELFF
NA | TRBV4-1 | CASSQKSGGLSYEQYF
NA | TRBV5-1 | CASSGAPTGNTIYF
once | TRBV9 | CASSALLGTGRRSF
NA | TRBV6-2/TRBV6-3 | CASSLAGGGSYEQYF
NA | TRBV7-6 | CASSRGRSGELFF
once | TRBV18 | CASSSQGALGTEAFF
NA | TRBV10-2 | CASSPGSTSNTGELFF
NA | TRBV27 | CASRVGQNSNQPQHF
NA | TRBV24-1 | CATSDSGNTEAFF
NA | TRBV2 | CASWQGSYNEQFF
NA | TRBV7-2 | CASSWPRSGGNNEQFF
NA | TRBV9 | CASSPTSGLEGYTF
NA | TRBV29-1 | CSVDRQGNGYTF
once | TRBV18 | CASSPDRINEQFF
NA | TRBV11-3 | CASSPGLNTGELFF
NA | TRBV9 | CASSGLGYEQYF
NA | TRBV27 | CASSLSAGLMNTEAFF
NA | TRBV7-2 | CASSLLPGQYNYGYTF
NA | TRBV6-2/TRBV6-3 | CASSLRGGLAIRTDTQYF
NA | TRBV12-3/TRBV12-4 | CASSLSANYGYTF